Listed below are T cell receptor beta chains from one sample, sequenced in a study of Ad26.COV2.S vaccination and SARS-CoV-2 variants. Sequencing used immunoSEQ multiplex PCR; TCRdb keeps in-frame clones, though not all of them. This table holds 350,000 to 450,000 clones, 85% found once. The starting material was peripheral blood, obtained in a trial of Ad26.COV2.S vaccine versus placebo. These receptors were collected from a person aged 18 to 65 who received the Ad26.COV2.S COVID-19 vaccine or a placebo. CDR3s include the opening cysteine and the closing phenylalanine or tryptophan. A D gene is named only where the DNA matches it firmly.

>TRBD1|TRBV29-1|TRBJ2-1|13
CSADRGENNEQFF
TGCAGCGCAGACAGGGGCGAAAACAATGAGCAGTTCTTC
>.|TRBV24-1|TRBJ2-1|14
CATSDLDSYNEQFF
TGTGCCACCAGTGATTTGGACAGCTACAATGAGCAGTTCTTC
>TRBD2|TRBV6-2/TRBV6-3|TRBJ2-2|20
CASSPGQATSGRQDTGELFF
TGTGCCAGCAGCCCGGGACAGGCGACTAGCGGGAGGCAGGACACCGGGGAGCTGTTTTTT
>.|TRBV7-6|TRBJ2-3|15
CASSSRGLGGDTQYF
TGTGCCAGCAGCTCACGGGGCTTGGGGGGTGATACGCAGTATTTT
>TRBD2|TRBV28|TRBJ2-7|16
CASKAGSLAASYEQYF
TGTGCCAGCAAGGCAGGATCACTAGCGGCTTCCTACGAGCAGTACTTC
>.|TRBV27|TRBJ1-3|15
CASRVGGNSGNTIYF
TGTGCCAGCCGCGTCGGAGGTAACTCTGGAAACACCATATATTTT
>.|TRBV13|TRBJ2-3|14
CASSSGPRTDTQYF
TGTGCCAGCAGCTCCGGGCCCCGCACAGATACGCAGTATTTT
>TRBD1|TRBV13|TRBJ2-7|16
CASSPLGDRGEDEQYF
TGTGCCAGCAGCCCACTAGGGGACAGGGGAGAGGACGAGCAGTACTTC
>.|TRBV5-6|TRBJ2-2|17
CASRPAPGHLNTGELFF
TGTGCCAGCAGGCCAGCCCCGGGACACTTGAACACCGGGGAGCTGTTTTTT
>.|TRBV11-2|TRBJ1-6|15
CASSLGMRDDSPLHF
TGTGCCAGCAGCTTAGGGATGAGGGACGATTCACCCCTCCACTTT
>TRBD1|TRBV30|TRBJ1-1|13
CAWSPTGTPPAFF
TGTGCCTGGAGCCCGACAGGGACCCCCCCGGCTTTCTTT
>.|TRBV15|TRBJ1-4|13
CATSRALGEKLFF
TGTGCCACCAGCAGAGCTCTTGGCGAAAAACTGTTTTTT
>.|TRBV19|TRBJ1-5|11
CASSQGQPQHF
TGTGCCAGTAGCCAGGGTCAGCCCCAGCATTTT
>.|TRBV4-2|TRBJ2-7|16
CASSQEADRRIYEQYF
TGTGCCAGCAGCCAAGAAGCCGACAGAAGAATCTACGAGCAGTACTTC
>TRBD1|TRBV28|TRBJ1-6|15
CASSSNGQGLSPLHF
TGTGCCAGCAGTTCCAACGGACAGGGTCTTTCACCCCTCCACTTT
>.|TRBV9|TRBJ2-1|13
CASSAPPNNEQFF
TGTGCCAGCAGCGCTCCCCCAAACAATGAGCAGTTCTTC
>TRBD1|TRBV28|TRBJ2-3|13
CASRDRVKDTQYF
TGTGCCAGCCGGGACAGAGTGAAAGATACGCAGTATTTT
>.|TRBV5-5|TRBJ2-1|15
CASSPGAQSYNEQFF
TGTGCCAGCAGCCCGGGGGCCCAATCCTACAATGAGCAGTTCTTC
>.|TRBV27|TRBJ1-1|13
CASSLGGKTEAFF
TGTGCCAGCAGTTTAGGAGGTAAGACTGAAGCTTTCTTT
>TRBD1|TRBV6-2/TRBV6-3|TRBJ1-6|14
CASSRGQGYSPLHF
TGTGCCAGCAGTCGGGGACAGGGATATTCACCCCTCCACTTT
>TRBD1|TRBV6-5|TRBJ2-1|13
CASTGPGGIEQFF
TGTGCCAGCACGGGGCCAGGGGGCATTGAGCAGTTCTTC
>.|TRBV9|TRBJ1-1|13
CASSYRDISEAFF
TGTGCCAGCAGTTATAGGGACATCTCTGAAGCTTTCTTT
>.|TRBV28|TRBJ2-3|16
CASSLFLREGTDTQYF
TGTGCCAGCAGTTTATTTCTCAGGGAGGGCACAGATACGCAGTATTTT
>.|TRBV28|TRBJ2-5|14
CASSKRQVQETQYF
TGTGCCAGCAGCAAGAGACAGGTCCAAGAGACCCAGTACTTC
>.|TRBV15|TRBJ2-2|15
CATSRDPANTGELFF
TGTGCCACCAGCAGAGATCCAGCGAACACCGGGGAGCTGTTTTTT
>.|TRBV30|TRBJ2-2|17
CAWSAGLLLRGTGELFF
TGTGCCTGGAGTGCTGGACTCCTCCTTCGAGGGACCGGGGAGCTGTTTTTT